This T cell receptor beta chain was profiled in a study of regulatory T cells in long-lasting Graves disease. Building the TCR beta libraries relied on iRepertoire HTBI primers, and CDR3 regions underwent Arm-PCR. Using its own MiXCR run on the multiplex PCR reads, TCRdb lists one record per CDR3 protein. There are fewer than 450,000 distinct CDR3 sequences in the sample; around 16% occur only once, and over 7.5% lies in the top ten. V was shortened by 10 bases and J by 8 bases, with 17 bases between the two germline ends. Germline V CDR1 and CDR2: LNHDA, SQIVND (reference sequence). The CDR3 is made up of 12 amino acids. Regarding time point: newly diagnosed GD, antithyroid drugs for less than 3 months. PBMC-extracted RNA yielded the TCR library. These records were also assigned to another study, of T cells in Graves' hyperthyroidism and ophthalmopathy. As that report states: Thyroid ultrasound, orbital computed tomography, clinical symptoms, and serum thyroxine and TRAb underpinned diagnoses.

The chain is built from TRBV19 and TRBJ1-2; tentative D call: TRBD1 (6 bases). The specimen comprised peripheral blood mononuclear cells (PBMCs), sampled at new diagnosis, from a patient treated with antithyroid drugs. The clonotype comes from a woman aged 40-49 years with Graves disease. CDR3 residues: CATRGGANGYTF. The CDR3 bases are TGTGCCACCAGGGGAGGGGCTAACGGCTACACCTTC.